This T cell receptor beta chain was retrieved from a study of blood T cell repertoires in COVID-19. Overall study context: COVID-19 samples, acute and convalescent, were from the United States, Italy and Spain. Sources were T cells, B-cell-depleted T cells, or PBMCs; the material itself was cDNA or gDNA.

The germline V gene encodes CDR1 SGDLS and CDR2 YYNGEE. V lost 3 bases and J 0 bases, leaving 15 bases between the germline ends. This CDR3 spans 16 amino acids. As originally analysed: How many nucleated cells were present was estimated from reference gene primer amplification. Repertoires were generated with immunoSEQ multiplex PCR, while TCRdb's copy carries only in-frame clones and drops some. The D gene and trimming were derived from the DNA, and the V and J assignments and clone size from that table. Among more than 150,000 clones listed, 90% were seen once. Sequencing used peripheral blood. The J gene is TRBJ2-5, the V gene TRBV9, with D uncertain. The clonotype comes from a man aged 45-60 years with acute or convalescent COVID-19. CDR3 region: CASSAAATPYQETQYF. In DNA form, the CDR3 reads TGTGCCAGCAGCGCGGCGGCCACTCCGTACCAAGAGACCCAGTACTTC.